This TCR beta chain appears in the sequencing data of a study of somatic mutations in cytotoxic T cells in rheumatoid arthritis. Study-wide findings and caveats: For rheumatoid arthritis patients, CD8+ clonality increased with age, whereas it did not in healthy controls. Over 20% of CD8+ cells belonged to the largest CD8+ clone in about an eighth of the roughly 60 patients. Antigens bound by the expanded CD8+ clones were not identified.

Libraries were prepared by immunoSEQ multiplex PCR; TCRdb keeps only in-frame clonotypes and omits some of them. This sample has tens of thousands of clones, with about 80% found just once. Notes on this clone: Its antigen is not identified.

The CDR3 extends over 15 amino acids. The germline V gene has CDR1 MNHEY and CDR2 SVGAGI. V shed 6 bases and J 4 bases; nucleotides not matched to a gene: 6. The chain has TRBV6-5 and TRBJ2-1, with 10 bases fitting TRBD2. Sequenced input: CD8+ T cells sorted from blood. This TCR came from a man aged 35 to 55 in good health. CDR3 protein: CASSPTSGTYNEQFF. Written as DNA, the CDR3 is TGTGCCAGCAGCCCTACTAGCGGGACATACAATGAGCAGTTCTTC.